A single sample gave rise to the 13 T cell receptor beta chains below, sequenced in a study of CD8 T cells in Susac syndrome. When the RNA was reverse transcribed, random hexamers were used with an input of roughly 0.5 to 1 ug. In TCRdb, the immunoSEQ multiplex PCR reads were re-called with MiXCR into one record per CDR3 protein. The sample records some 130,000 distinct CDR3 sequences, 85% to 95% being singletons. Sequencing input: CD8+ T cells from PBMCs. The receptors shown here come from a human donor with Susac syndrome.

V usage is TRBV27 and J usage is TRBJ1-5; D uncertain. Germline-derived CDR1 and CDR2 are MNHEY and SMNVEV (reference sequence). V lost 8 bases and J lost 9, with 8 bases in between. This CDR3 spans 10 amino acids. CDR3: CASGMWPQHF. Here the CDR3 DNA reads TGTGCCAGCGGGATGTGGCCCCAGCATTTT.

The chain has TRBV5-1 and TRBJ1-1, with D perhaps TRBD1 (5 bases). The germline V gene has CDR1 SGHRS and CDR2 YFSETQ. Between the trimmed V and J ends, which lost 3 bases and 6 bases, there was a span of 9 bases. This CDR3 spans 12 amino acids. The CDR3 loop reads CASSSTGAEAFF. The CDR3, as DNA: TGCGCCAGCAGCTCCACAGGAGCTGAAGCTTTCTTT.

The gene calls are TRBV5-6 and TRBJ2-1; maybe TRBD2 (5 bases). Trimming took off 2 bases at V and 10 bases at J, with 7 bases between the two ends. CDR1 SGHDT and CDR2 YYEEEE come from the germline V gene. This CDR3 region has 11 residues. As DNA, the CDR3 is TGTGCCAGCAGCTTCGAGGGAGAGCAGTTCTTC. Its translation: CASSFEGEQFF.

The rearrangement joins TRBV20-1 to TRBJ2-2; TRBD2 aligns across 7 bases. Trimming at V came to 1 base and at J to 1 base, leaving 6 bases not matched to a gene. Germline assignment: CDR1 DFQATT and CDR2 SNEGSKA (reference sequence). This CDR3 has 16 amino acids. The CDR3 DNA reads TGCAGTGCTAGAGCTTCCAAGCGGGAGAACACCGGGGAGCTGTTTTTT. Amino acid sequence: CSARASKRENTGELFF.

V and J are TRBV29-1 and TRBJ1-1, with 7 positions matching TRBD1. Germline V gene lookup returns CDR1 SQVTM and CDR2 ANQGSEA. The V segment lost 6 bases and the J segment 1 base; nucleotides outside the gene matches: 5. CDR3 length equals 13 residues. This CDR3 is CSVGGQPNTEAFF. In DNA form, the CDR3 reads TGCAGCGTCGGGGGACAGCCGAACACTGAAGCTTTCTTT. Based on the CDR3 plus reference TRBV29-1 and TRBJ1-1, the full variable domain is SAVISQKPSRDICQRGTSLTIQCQVDSQVTMMFWYRQQPGQSLTLIATANQGSEATYESGFVIDKFPISRPNLTFSTLTVSNMSPEDSSIYLCSVGGQPNTEAFFGQGTRLTVV.

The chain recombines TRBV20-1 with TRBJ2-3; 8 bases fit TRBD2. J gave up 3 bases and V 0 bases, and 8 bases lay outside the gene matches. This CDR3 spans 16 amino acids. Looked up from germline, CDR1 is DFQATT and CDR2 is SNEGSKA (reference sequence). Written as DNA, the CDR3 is TGCAGTGCTAGAGATGGTTGGACGGGAGGGACAGATACGCAGTATTTT. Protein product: CSARDGWTGGTDTQYF.

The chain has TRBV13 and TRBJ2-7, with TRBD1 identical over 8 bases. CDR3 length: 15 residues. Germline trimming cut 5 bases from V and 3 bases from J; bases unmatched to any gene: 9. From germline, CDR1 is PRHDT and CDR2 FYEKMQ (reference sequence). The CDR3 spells CASSTRTGRNYEQYF. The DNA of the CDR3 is TGTGCCAGCAGCACTAGGACAGGGAGAAACTACGAGCAGTACTTC. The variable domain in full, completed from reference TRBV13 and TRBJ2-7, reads AAGVIQSPRHLIKEKRETATLKCYPIPRHDTVYWYQQGPGQDPQFLISFYEKMQSDKGSIPDRFSAQQFSDYHSELNMSSLELGDSALYFCASSTRTGRNYEQYFGPGTRLTVT.

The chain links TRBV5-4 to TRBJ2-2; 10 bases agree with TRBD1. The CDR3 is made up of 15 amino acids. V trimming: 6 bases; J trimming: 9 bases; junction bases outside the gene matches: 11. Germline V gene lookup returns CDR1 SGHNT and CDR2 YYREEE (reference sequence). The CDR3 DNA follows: TGTGCCAGCACCATATCATCGACAGGGGGCCGGGAGCTGTTTTTT. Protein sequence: CASTISSTGGRELFF.

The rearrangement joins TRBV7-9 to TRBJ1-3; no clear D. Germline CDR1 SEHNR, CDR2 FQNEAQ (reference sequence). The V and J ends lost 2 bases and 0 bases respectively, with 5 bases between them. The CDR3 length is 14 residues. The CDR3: CASSLFSSGNTIYF. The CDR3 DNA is TGTGCCAGCAGCTTATTTAGCTCTGGAAACACCATATATTTT.

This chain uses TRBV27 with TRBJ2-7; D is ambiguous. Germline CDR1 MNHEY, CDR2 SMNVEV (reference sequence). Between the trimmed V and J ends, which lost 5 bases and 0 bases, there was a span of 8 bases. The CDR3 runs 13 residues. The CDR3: CASSPPSSYEQYF. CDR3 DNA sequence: TGTGCCAGCAGTCCACCGAGCTCCTACGAGCAGTACTTC.

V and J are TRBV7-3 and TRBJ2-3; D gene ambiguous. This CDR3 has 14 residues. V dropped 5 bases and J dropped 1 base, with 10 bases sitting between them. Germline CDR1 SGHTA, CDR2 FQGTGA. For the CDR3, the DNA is TGTGCCAGCAGCACCTTGGGCGGCACAGATACGCAGTATTTT. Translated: CASSTLGGTDTQYF.

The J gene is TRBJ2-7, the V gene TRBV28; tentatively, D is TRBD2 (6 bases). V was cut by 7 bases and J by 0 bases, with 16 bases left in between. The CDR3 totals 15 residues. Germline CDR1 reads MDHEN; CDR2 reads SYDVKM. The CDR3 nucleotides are TGTGCCAGCACCGGTACGGGCGGGATCTCCTACGAGCAGTACTTC. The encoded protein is CASTGTGGISYEQYF.

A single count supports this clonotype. The CDR3 loop is CASGLVASEQYF. The CDR3, as DNA: TGTGCTAGTGGTTTGGTAGCTAGCGAGCAGTACTTC. The chain joins TRBV12-5 to TRBJ2-7; D unclear. The ends were cut back, 0 bases at V and 6 bases at J, with 6 bases in the middle. Germline CDR1 is LGHNT and CDR2 is FRNRAP. There are 12 residues in the CDR3.